This T cell receptor (beta chain) stems from a study of blood T cells in healthy people across ages. Findings of the study overall: Among long-lived donors, naive CD4+ cells were more numerous and diversity higher than in aged donors. Roughly linear age-related decline in beta diversity appeared, significant by age approximately 43.

Next came a second PCR, run for about 7 to 12 cycles, which used a sample-barcoded 5' primer along with a J-beta primer mix. TCRdb passed the 5' RACE reads through MiXCR, listing each CDR3 protein once. The table lists about 930,000 distinct CDR3 sequences, 25% to 30% of them singletons. PBMCs, at least 6 million per sample, were isolated. The CDR3 spans 12 residues. The germline V gene has CDR1 MDHEN and CDR2 SYDVKM. The V end was cut by 2 bases, the J end by 8 bases, with 10 bases between. There are many counts of this clonotype. Antigen: not known. Separately, the same data were catalogued under a study of T cells of mothers and their children.

The sequence came from a woman between 40 and 50 years old in good health. The sequenced sample consisted of blood. This rearrangement joins TRBV28 to TRBJ2-7; no reliable D call. CDR3 coding DNA: TGTGCCAGCAGTTTACCGGCCGGCCAGCAGTACTTC. Its protein is CASSLPAGQQYF.